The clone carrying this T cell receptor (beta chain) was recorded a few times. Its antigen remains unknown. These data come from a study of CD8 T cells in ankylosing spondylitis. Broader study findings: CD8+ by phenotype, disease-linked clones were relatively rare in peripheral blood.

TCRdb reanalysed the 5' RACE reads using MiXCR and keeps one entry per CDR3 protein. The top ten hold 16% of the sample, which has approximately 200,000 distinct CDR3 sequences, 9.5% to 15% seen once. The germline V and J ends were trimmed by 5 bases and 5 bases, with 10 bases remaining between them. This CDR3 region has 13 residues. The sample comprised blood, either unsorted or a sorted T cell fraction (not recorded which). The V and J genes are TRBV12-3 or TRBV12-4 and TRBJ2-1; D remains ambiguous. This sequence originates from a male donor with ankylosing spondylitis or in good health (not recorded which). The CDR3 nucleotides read TGTGCCAGCAGTAGGGAACAGCACAATGAGCAGTTCTTC. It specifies CASSREQHNEQFF.